This T cell receptor (beta chain) was sequenced in a study of T cells after yellow fever vaccination. TCRdb called the 5' RACE reads again in MiXCR, with one record for every CDR3 protein. The sample has approximately 30,000 distinct CDR3 sequences; 4.4% are singletons. V was cut by 1 base and J by 4 bases, with 14 bases left in between. Germline V gives CDR1 SGHKS, CDR2 YYEKEE (reference sequence). The CDR3 covers 15 residues. This clonotype was recorded many times. The target antigen is unknown. Study observations and caveats: A large majority of primary-vaccination clones showed up again after the booster (around 96% CD4, around 88% CD8). Just a small share of clonotypes turned up in the CD4 compartment as well as the CD8 compartment. Contaminants from the bulk population, in the form of abundant clonotypes, could be found in FACS-sorted repertoires. Secondary responses were weaker yet peaked faster, day 5 versus 15.

The input for sequencing was CD8+ T cells sorted from PBMCs, taken 5 days after the yellow fever booster vaccination. The chain links TRBV5-5 to TRBJ1-2; no clear D gene. The TCR sequence derives from a man aged 25 to 40 who received the YFV17D yellow fever vaccine. The CDR3 nucleotides are TGTGCCAGCAGCTTGAATGGTGGGCCCACCTATGGCTACACCTTC. It is translated as CASSLNGGPTYGYTF. Looking up the rest from reference TRBV5-5 and TRBJ1-2 gives the full variable domain: DAGVTQSPTHLIKTRGQQVTLRCSPISGHKSVSWYQQVLGQGPQFIFQYYEKEERGRGNFPDRFSARQFPNYSSELNVNALLLGDSALYLCASSLNGGPTYGYTFGSGTRLTVV.